Below, one TCR beta chain is given with its context. What it recognizes is unknown. The CDR3 spans 16 residues. Germline V CDR1 and CDR2: DFQATT, SNEGSKA (reference sequence). This entry is derived from a study of monozygotic twins with inflammatory bowel disease. Whole-study findings and limits: Telling apart the different T cell subtypes was not possible. The study found lower TCRbeta diversity (inverse Simpson) in IBD patients than in healthy co-twins.

Template switching introduced UMIs that contain a 6-nucleotide sample barcode. TCRalpha and TCRbeta cDNA went through nested PCRs of roughly 16 and 10 cycles, two in total. TCRdb re-called the 5' RACE reads; one entry per CDR3 protein, DNA not given. The sample has approximately 300,000 distinct CDR3 sequences. Specimen: blood. The genes are TRBV20-1 and TRBJ2-7; lacking DNA, the TRBD2 call made by TCRdb goes unchecked. The TCR originated in a human donor with ulcerative colitis or Crohn's disease, or a healthy co-twin of an affected twin (not recorded which). CDR3 protein: CSVQSQGPQLNYEQYF.